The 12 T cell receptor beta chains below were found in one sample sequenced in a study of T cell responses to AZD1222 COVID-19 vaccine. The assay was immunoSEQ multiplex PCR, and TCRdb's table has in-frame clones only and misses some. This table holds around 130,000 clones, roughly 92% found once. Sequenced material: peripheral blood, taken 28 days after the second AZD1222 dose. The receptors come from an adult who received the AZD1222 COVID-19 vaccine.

CDR3: CASRQGTNQPQHF. The CDR3 coding sequence is TGTGCCAGCAGACAGGGGACCAATCAGCCCCAGCATTTT. V is TRBV2 and J is TRBJ1-5, with TRBD1 matching 7 bases. The CDR3 has 13 amino acids. The germline V gene encodes CDR1 SNHLY and CDR2 FYNNEI. With 6 bases clipped from V and 3 bases from J, the junction kept 2 bases outside the gene matches.

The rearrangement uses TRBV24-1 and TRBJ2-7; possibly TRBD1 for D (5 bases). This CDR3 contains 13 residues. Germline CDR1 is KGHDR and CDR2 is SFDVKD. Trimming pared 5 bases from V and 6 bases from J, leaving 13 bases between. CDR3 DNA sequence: TGTGCCACCAGTGTTTCCAGGGTAGGCGAGCAGTACTTC. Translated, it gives CATSVSRVGEQYF.

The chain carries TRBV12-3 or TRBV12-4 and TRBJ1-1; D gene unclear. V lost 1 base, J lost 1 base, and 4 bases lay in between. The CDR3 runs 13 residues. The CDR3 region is CASSLGWNTEAFF. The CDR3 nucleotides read TGTGCCAGCAGTTTAGGATGGAACACTGAAGCTTTCTTT.

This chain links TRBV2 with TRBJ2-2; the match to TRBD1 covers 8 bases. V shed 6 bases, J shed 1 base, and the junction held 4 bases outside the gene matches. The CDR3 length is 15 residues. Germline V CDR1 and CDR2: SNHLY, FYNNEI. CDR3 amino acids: CASRAGTGNTGELFF. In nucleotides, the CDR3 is TGTGCCAGCAGGGCCGGGACAGGGAACACCGGGGAGCTGTTTTTT.

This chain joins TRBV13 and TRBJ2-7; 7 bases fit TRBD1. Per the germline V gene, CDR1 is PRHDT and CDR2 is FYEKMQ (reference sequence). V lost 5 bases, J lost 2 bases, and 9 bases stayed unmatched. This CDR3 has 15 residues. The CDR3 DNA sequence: TGTGCCAGCAGCATTTTACAGGGGCTGGCCTACGAGCAGTACTTC. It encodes CASSILQGLAYEQYF.

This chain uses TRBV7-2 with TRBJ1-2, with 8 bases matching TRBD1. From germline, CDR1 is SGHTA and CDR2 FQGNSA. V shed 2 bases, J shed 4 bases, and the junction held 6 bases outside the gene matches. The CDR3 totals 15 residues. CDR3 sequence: CASSLSETGVYGYTF. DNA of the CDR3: TGTGCCAGCAGCTTATCTGAGACAGGGGTCTATGGCTACACCTTC.

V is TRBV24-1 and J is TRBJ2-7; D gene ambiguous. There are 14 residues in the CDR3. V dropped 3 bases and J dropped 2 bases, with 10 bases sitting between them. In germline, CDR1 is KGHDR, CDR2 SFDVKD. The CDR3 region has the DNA TGTGCCACCAGTGATGCCGGACGGACCTACGAGCAGTACTTC. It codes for CATSDAGRTYEQYF.

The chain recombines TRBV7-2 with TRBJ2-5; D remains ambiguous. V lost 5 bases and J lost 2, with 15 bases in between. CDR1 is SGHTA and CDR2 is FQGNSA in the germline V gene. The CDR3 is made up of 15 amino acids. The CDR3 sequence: CASSTALAAQETQYF. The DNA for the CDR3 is TGTGCCAGCAGCACAGCCCTGGCGGCACAAGAGACCCAGTACTTC. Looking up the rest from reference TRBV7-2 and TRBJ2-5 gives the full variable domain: GAGVSQSPSNKVTEKGKDVELRCDPISGHTALYWYRQSLGQGLEFLIYFQGNSAPDKSGLPSDRFSAERTGGSVSTLTIQRTQQEDSAVYLCASSTALAAQETQYFGPGTRLLVL.

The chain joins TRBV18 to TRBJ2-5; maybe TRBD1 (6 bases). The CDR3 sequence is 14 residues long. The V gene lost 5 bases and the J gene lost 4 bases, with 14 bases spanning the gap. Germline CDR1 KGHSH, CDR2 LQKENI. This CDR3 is CASSSPQGRETQYF. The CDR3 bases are TGTGCCAGCTCATCTCCACAGGGCCGAGAGACCCAGTACTTC.

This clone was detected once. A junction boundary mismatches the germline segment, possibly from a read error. CDR3 in DNA: TGTGCCAGCAGTTTCCACAGGGGGCGCCCCCTCGGAATTTTT. It yields the protein CASSFHRGRPLGIF. This chain connects TRBV27 to TRBJ1-4; 9 bases match TRBD1. There are 14 residues in the CDR3. Germline V gives CDR1 MNHEY, CDR2 SMNVEV (reference sequence).

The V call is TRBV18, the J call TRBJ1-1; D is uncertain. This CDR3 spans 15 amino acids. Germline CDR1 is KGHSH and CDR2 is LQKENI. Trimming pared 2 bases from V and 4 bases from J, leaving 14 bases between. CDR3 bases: TGTGCCAGCTCACCAGTGCGGTCGCCGGGCACTGAAGCTTTCTTT. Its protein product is CASSPVRSPGTEAFF.

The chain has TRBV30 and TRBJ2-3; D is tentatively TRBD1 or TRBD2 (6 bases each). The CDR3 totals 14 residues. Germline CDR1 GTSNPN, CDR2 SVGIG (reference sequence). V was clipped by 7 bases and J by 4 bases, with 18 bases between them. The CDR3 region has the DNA TGTGCCTATTACAACGGGGGCCGGGCAGATACGCAGTATTTT. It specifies CAYYNGGRADTQYF. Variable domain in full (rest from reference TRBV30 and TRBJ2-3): SQTIHQWPATLVQPVGSPLSLECTVEGTSNPNLYWYRQAAGRGLQLLFYSVGIGQISSEVPQNLSASRPQDRQFILSSKKLLLSDSGFYLCAYYNGGRADTQYFGPGTRLTVL.